This record concerns one TCR beta chain sequence. This clonotype was detected a few times. The clone's antigen remains unknown. Qualities for individual bases were not recorded, and no much larger clone is one base off. TCRdb records Illumina HiSeq 2500 as the sequencer. Quantitative 5'-RACE with molecular barcodes was used to prepare TCR beta libraries. The original pipeline was this. Disease-linked TCR variants were identified with a new computational method built on a probabilistic model of VDJ rearrangement. TCRdb cleaned the public reads at Q25 with fastp, built clones with MiXCR and kept in-frame beta chains. Identical CDR3 protein sequences are pooled into one entry, listed with their most common genes and DNA. What appears here as the V and J calls and clone size reflects TCRdb's work, not the paper's. The sample data list about 230,000 distinct CDR3 sequences, and less than 9.5% of these were observed just once. The ten largest clones represent more than 4% of the sample.

This sample was included in a study of CD8 T cells in ankylosing spondylitis (dated by TCRdb to 2016 to 2017). Context from the whole study: T cell receptor beta repertoires were profiled in healthy donors and ankylosing spondylitis patients so that disease-linked TCR variants could be found. Samples of peripheral blood were taken, and for ankylosing spondylitis patients, synovial fluid was collected as well. The whole study cohort included 95 to 130 healthy donors and about two dozen ankylosing spondylitis patients. What the authors observed across the whole study: Blood from ankylosing spondylitis patients appeared to be characterized by a TCR beta motif composed of 7 to 9 highly homologous amino acid variants. Some motif variants had previously been reported in the synovial fluid and blood of reactive arthritis patients, which suggests shared mechanisms of disease initiation. The disease-linked clones were reported as significantly enriched in matched synovial fluid samples from ankylosing spondylitis patients. The disease-linked clones had a CD8+ phenotype and were found at relatively low frequencies in peripheral blood.

V trim: 6 bases; J trim: 3 bases; unmatched bases: 11. The germline V gene supplies CDR1 SNHLY and CDR2 FYNNEI. From its cysteine to its phenylalanine, the CDR3 spans 16 amino acids. Of all the DNA, just the CDR3 is kept, 48 bases in frame from base 1. The sequence was obtained from a female donor with ankylosing spondylitis or in good health (not recorded which). The sequenced sample consisted of blood, either unsorted or a sorted T cell fraction (not recorded which). The rearrangement joined TRBV2 to TRBJ2-7; 10 bases in between match TRBD1. In nucleotides, the sequence is TGTGCCAGCAGCGCCGCCGGGACAGGGGACAACTACGAGCAGTACTTC. Its product reads: CASSAAGTGDNYEQYF.